The T cell receptor beta chain described here comes from a study of regulatory T cells in long-lasting Graves disease. Arm-PCR with iRepertoire HTBI primers amplified the CDR3 regions for these TCR beta libraries. TCRdb analysed the multiplex PCR reads with MiXCR anew, one entry per CDR3 protein. Of 240,000 or so distinct CDR3 sequences in the sample, around 21% were seen once. Time point given: newly diagnosed GD, antithyroid drugs for less than 3 months. After RNA was extracted from PBMCs, the TCR library was made from it. CDR1 and CDR2 from the germline V gene are DFQATT and SNEGSKA (reference sequence). V gave up 6 bases and J gave up 5 bases, with 10 bases separating them. The CDR3 loop spans 11 amino acids.

Here the sequenced sample was peripheral blood mononuclear cells (PBMCs), taken at new diagnosis, from a patient treated with antithyroid drugs. V and J are TRBV20-1 and TRBJ2-5; D ambiguous. This receptor was identified in a female donor with Graves disease. Written as DNA, the CDR3 is TGCAGTGCCCGAAAACTGGAGACCCAGTACTTC. Translation gives CSARKLETQYF.